A selection of T cell receptor beta chains follows, all from one sample in a study of siplizumab effects on memory and regulatory T cells. TCRdb keeps only in-frame clones here, not all; method: immunoSEQ multiplex PCR. Of approximately 100,000 clones listed, roughly nine tenths were seen once; the top ten hold around 0.7%. The sample was Tregs sorted from blood. These receptors all come from a human donor in good health. Each CDR3 is given with its conserved first and last residue. The D gene is left open where the match is weak. A row's size may be missing; if present it is once, few, many or a size class.

j_gene | v_gene | abundance | d_gene | CDR3aa | CDR3nt
TRBJ1-2 | TRBV5-1 | . | . | CASSLDLSRRNYGYTF | TGCGCCAGCAGCTTGGATCTATCCCGCAGGAACTATGGCTACACCTTC
TRBJ2-3 | TRBV5-1 | . | . | CASSLAGLGSQTGLLGNTQYF | TGCGCCAGCAGCTTGGCCGGGCTTGGAAGTCAGACAGGACTGCTCGGGAATACGCAGTATTTT
TRBJ1-1 | TRBV19 | many | . | CASSIEAGAGTEAFF | TGTGCCAGTAGTATAGAGGCAGGGGCGGGCACTGAAGCTTTCTTT
TRBJ2-3 | TRBV7-3 | . | . | CASSLHPGEGTDTQYF | TGTGCCAGCAGCCTCCACCCTGGGGAGGGCACAGATACGCAGTATTTT
TRBJ2-5 | TRBV9 | . | TRBD1 | CASSVGGTGGETQYF | TGTGCCAGCAGCGTAGGTGGGACAGGGGGCGAGACCCAGTACTTC
TRBJ1-6 | TRBV6-5 | . | . | CASSSDNSPLHF | TGTGCCAGCAGTTCCGATAATTCACCCCTCCACTTT
TRBJ1-2 | TRBV7-9 | . | . | CASSLTGKGNGYTF | TGTGCCAGCAGCTTAACAGGGAAGGGCAATGGCTACACCTTC
TRBJ2-7 | TRBV7-2 | . | . | CASSARLQGYEQYF | TGTGCCAGCAGCGCCCGCCTGCAAGGATACGAGCAGTACTTC
TRBJ2-5 | TRBV5-1 | . | . | CASSLTGLGPQYF | TGCGCCAGCAGCTTGACGGGTCTGGGGCCCCAGTACTTC
TRBJ2-3 | TRBV9 | . | . | CASSVEGWSTDTQYF | TGTGCCAGCAGCGTAGAAGGTTGGAGCACAGACACGCAGTATTTT
TRBJ2-1 | TRBV2 | . | TRBD2 | CASSDGLAGVGNEQFF | TGTGCCAGCAGTGATGGACTAGCGGGAGTGGGGAATGAGCAGTTCTTC
TRBJ2-3 | TRBV6-5 | once | TRBD2 | CASSLTSGTFGAQYF | TGTGCCAGCAGCCTCACTAGCGGGACTTTTGGGGCGCAGTATTTT
TRBJ2-3 | TRBV28 | . | . | CASRNSAQQYF | TGTGCCAGCAGGAATAGCGCACAGCAGTATTTT
TRBJ2-7 | TRBV11-1 | . | . | CASSSGPSAYEQYF | TGTGCCAGCAGCTCGGGCCCTAGTGCCTACGAGCAGTACTTC
TRBJ2-1 | TRBV5-1 | . | TRBD2 | CASSLEGLAPNEQFF | TGCGCCAGCAGCTTGGAGGGACTAGCCCCCAATGAGCAGTTCTTC
TRBJ2-7 | TRBV7-8 | . | . | CASSSSPVPGKPYEQYF | TGTGCCAGCAGCTCCTCCCCCGTTCCGGGAAAACCCTACGAGCAGTACTTC
TRBJ2-1 | TRBV11-3 | . | . | CASSFKGNEQFF | TGTGCCAGCAGCTTCAAGGGAAATGAGCAGTTCTTC